The 22 T cell receptor beta chains in this list originate from one sample, sequenced in a study of blood T cell repertoires in COVID-19. Libraries were prepared by immunoSEQ multiplex PCR; TCRdb keeps only in-frame clonotypes and omits some of them. The repertoire holds under 300,000 clones, approximately 91% seen once, with 2.1% in the top ten. Sequenced sample: peripheral blood. These receptors originate from a woman aged 40 to 50 who had recovered from COVID-19.

This rearrangement joins TRBV24-1 to TRBJ1-2; 7 bases line up with TRBD1. The CDR3 covers 14 residues. Germline V CDR1 and CDR2: KGHDR, SFDVKD. V dropped 2 bases and J dropped 7; count of bases not matched to a gene: 6. This CDR3 reads CATSDSTGFSGYTF. The CDR3 nucleotides read TGTGCCACCAGTGATTCGACAGGGTTCTCTGGCTACACCTTC.

The V call is TRBV15, the J call TRBJ2-3, with 10 nucleotides matching TRBD2. The CDR3 totals 17 residues. The J segment lost 12 bases and the V segment lost 5 bases, leaving 20 bases of the junction unmatched. Germline V CDR1 and CDR2: LNHNV, YYDKDF (reference sequence). CDR3 DNA: TGTGCCACCAGCGGAAGATCCGGACTCTCCGGGACTAGCGTTCAGTATTTT. Its protein is CATSGRSGLSGTSVQYF. Together with reference TRBV15 and TRBJ2-3, the CDR3 gives the full variable domain: DAMVIQNPRYQVTQFGKPVTLSCSQTLNHNVMYWYQQKSSQAPKLLFHYYDKDFNNEADTPDNFQSRRPNTSFCFLDIRSPGLGDTAMYLCATSGRSGLSGTSVQYFGPGTRLTVL.

The chain uses TRBV27 and TRBJ2-5, with TRBD1 matching 8 bases. CDR3 length: 13 amino acids. The V gene's germline CDR1 is MNHEY and CDR2 SMNVEV (reference sequence). The V and J ends lost 6 bases and 5 bases, in that order; junction bases with no gene match: 5. The CDR3 reads CASRSTGVETQYF. In DNA, the CDR3 is TGTGCCAGCAGATCGACAGGGGTGGAGACCCAGTACTTC.

V usage is TRBV6-6 and J usage is TRBJ2-2; 7 bases line up with TRBD2. Germline assignment: CDR1 MNHNY and CDR2 SVGAGI (reference sequence). The length of the CDR3 is 15 residues. The trim removed 6 bases at V and 0 bases at J, leaving 4 bases unmatched. In nucleotides, the CDR3 is TGTGCCAGCAGGCTGACTAGCTCGAACACCGGGGAGCTGTTTTTT. Residues: CASRLTSSNTGELFF.

V usage is TRBV4-2 and J usage is TRBJ2-2, with 9 bases that match TRBD2. J gave up 0 bases and V 5 bases, and 1 base lay outside the gene matches. The CDR3 totals 15 residues. In germline, CDR1 is LGHNA, CDR2 YNFKEQ. In DNA form, the CDR3 reads TGTGCCAGCAGCAGACTAGCGGCGAACACCGGGGAGCTGTTTTTT. Translation: CASSRLAANTGELFF.

The chain couples TRBV4-2 to TRBJ1-1, with D perhaps TRBD1 (5 bases). V lost 0 bases to trimming and J lost 4 bases, with 15 bases between them. The CDR3 has 16 amino acids. The germline gives CDR1 LGHNA, CDR2 YNFKEQ. CDR3 DNA: TGTGCCAGCAGCCAAGATATAGTCCGGGGGACCACTGAAGCTTTCTTT. Encoded protein: CASSQDIVRGTTEAFF.

The rearrangement links TRBV7-9 to TRBJ1-1, with 8 bases aligning to TRBD1. The CDR3 covers 14 residues. V lost 7 bases and J lost 7; bases outside the gene matches: 11. Germline CDR1 and CDR2: SEHNR and FQNEAQ (reference sequence). CDR3 bases: TGTGCCAGCACCCTGACAGGGGTTCAGGATGAAGCTTTCTTT. As protein: CASTLTGVQDEAFF. Looking up the rest from reference TRBV7-9 and TRBJ1-1 gives the full variable domain: DTGVSQNPRHKITKRGQNVTFRCDPISEHNRLYWYRQTLGQGPEFLTYFQNEAQLEKSRLLSDRFSAERPKGSFSTLEIQRTEQGDSAMYLCASTLTGVQDEAFFGQGTRLTVV.

This clone was seen a handful of times. V is TRBV4-2 and J is TRBJ1-2; D might be TRBD1 (5 bases). V shed 0 bases and J shed 5 bases, with 16 bases lying between them. CDR1 is LGHNA and CDR2 is YNFKEQ in the germline V gene. This CDR3 has 16 residues. DNA of the CDR3: TGTGCCAGCAGCCAAGATGTTGGGGCAGCACAGTATGGCTACACCTTC. It translates to CASSQDVGAAQYGYTF.

The chain joins TRBV9 to TRBJ1-3; D is ambiguous. The germline V and J ends were trimmed by 6 bases and 0 bases, with 13 bases remaining between them. Per germline, CDR1 SGDLS and CDR2 YYNGEE. The CDR3 has 15 amino acids. The CDR3 spells CASTHSGSSGNTIYF. The CDR3 nucleotides read TGTGCCAGCACCCATAGCGGGAGCTCTGGAAACACCATATATTTT. The full variable domain, its missing parts supplied by reference TRBV9 and TRBJ1-3, is DSGVTQTPKHLITATGQRVTLRCSPRSGDLSVYWYQQSLDQGLQFLIQYYNGEERAKGNILERFSAQQFPDLHSELNLSSLELGDSALYFCASTHSGSSGNTIYFGEGSWLTVV.

The CDR3 coding sequence is TGTGCCAGCAGACCAGGACAGGGTCTTCGCGAGCAGTACTTC. Translation: CASRPGQGLREQYF. The chain has TRBV6-6 and TRBJ2-7; 8 nucleotides match TRBD1. V shed 6 bases, J shed 6 bases, and the junction held 10 bases outside the gene matches. The germline V gene has CDR1 MNHNY and CDR2 SVGAGI (reference sequence). The length of the CDR3 is 14 residues.

Only one count was recorded for this clone. V gene TRBV4-1 combines with J gene TRBJ2-1; the match to TRBD2 covers 8 bases. Germline lookup yields CDR1 MGHRA and CDR2 YSYEKL. V dropped 1 base and J dropped 0; count of bases not matched to a gene: 5. This CDR3 contains 17 residues. As DNA, the CDR3 is TGCGCCAGCAGCCAAGTGTGGGGGACTAGCTCCTACAATGAGCAGTTCTTC. It encodes CASSQVWGTSSYNEQFF.

This chain uses TRBV5-4 with TRBJ2-7; the D is unclear. Germline lookup yields CDR1 SGHNT and CDR2 YYREEE (reference sequence). The CDR3 length is 14 residues. The ends were cut back, 3 bases at V and 5 bases at J, with 15 bases in the middle. The CDR3 reads CASSSDTFENEQYF. For the CDR3, the DNA is TGTGCCAGCAGCTCCGACACCTTTGAGAACGAGCAGTACTTC.

The chain links TRBV6-6 to TRBJ2-7; D may be TRBD2 (5 bases). Looked up from germline, CDR1 is MNHNY and CDR2 is SVGAGI (reference sequence). There are 13 residues in the CDR3. V dropped 8 bases and J dropped 0 bases, with 11 bases sitting between them. In nucleotides, the CDR3 is TGTGCCAGCCGCACCGGGGTCTCCTACGAGCAGTACTTC. Amino acids: CASRTGVSYEQYF.

This sequence joins TRBV18 and TRBJ1-2; D not resolved. This CDR3 spans 15 amino acids. Trimming took off 3 bases at V and 2 bases at J, with 13 bases between the two ends. CDR1 is KGHSH, CDR2 LQKENI, per germline. The CDR3 protein is CASSPWEGMNYGYTF. Written as DNA, the CDR3 is TGTGCCAGCTCACCTTGGGAGGGAATGAACTATGGCTACACCTTC.

This chain uses TRBV7-2 with TRBJ2-7; unclear D gene. V lost 3 bases and J lost 1, with 7 bases in between. The CDR3 runs to 13 residues. The germline V gene encodes CDR1 SGHTA and CDR2 FQGNSA. CDR3 DNA: TGTGCCAGCAGCTTTAGTGATTCCTACGAGCAGTACTTC. Its protein is CASSFSDSYEQYF.

As regards this clone: One junction end disagrees with the germline gene, perhaps due to a read error. The genes are TRBV10-3 and TRBJ2-1; D not certain. The V gene's germline CDR1 is ENHRY and CDR2 SYGVKD. CDR3 length: 14 residues. CDR3 in amino acids: CAISESQSSNEQFF. CDR3 sequence (DNA): TGTGCCATCAGTGAGTCACAGTCCTCCAATGAGCAGTTCTTC.

The chain couples TRBV5-4 to TRBJ1-3, with D unclear. The CDR3 runs 15 residues. Germline-derived CDR1 and CDR2 are SGHNT and YYREEE (reference sequence). The germline V and J ends were trimmed by 2 bases and 3 bases, with 12 bases remaining between them. The CDR3 is CASSFDGDFGNTIYF. DNA of the CDR3: TGTGCCAGCAGCTTTGACGGAGACTTTGGAAACACCATATATTTT.

The chain recombines TRBV28 with TRBJ2-5; 7 positions agree with TRBD2. The length of the CDR3 is 12 residues. The junction had 1 base not matched to a gene; V was cut back by 8 bases and J by 1 base. The germline V gene has CDR1 MDHEN and CDR2 SYDVKM. The CDR3 bases are TGTGCCAGCGGGAGGGCCCAAGAGACCCAGTACTTC. Translated: CASGRAQETQYF.

This chain uses TRBV4-3 with TRBJ2-2, with D possibly being TRBD1 (6 bases). The CDR3 runs to 16 residues. From germline, CDR1 is LGHNA and CDR2 YSLEER. The germline V and J ends were trimmed by 0 bases and 4 bases, with 12 bases remaining between them. CDR3 DNA: TGCGCCAGCAGCCAAGATGGCAGGGGTGGCACCGGGGAGCTGTTTTTT. This sequence encodes CASSQDGRGGTGELFF.

The chain recombines TRBV27 with TRBJ2-5; D is perhaps TRBD1 (6 bases). CDR1 MNHEY and CDR2 SMNVEV come from the germline V gene (reference sequence). Trimming stripped 11 bases from V and 2 bases from J, with 27 bases between. This CDR3 spans 17 amino acids. The CDR3 sequence is CAAMPGHAVNLQETQYF. The CDR3 bases are TGTGCCGCAATGCCGGGACATGCAGTAAACCTTCAAGAGACCCAGTACTTC.

The chain uses TRBV6-2 or TRBV6-3 and TRBJ2-7; possibly TRBD2 for D (5 bases). V was clipped by 3 bases and J by 3 bases, with 12 bases between them. Germline CDR1 is MNHEY and CDR2 is SVGEGT. This CDR3 is built from 14 residues. The CDR3 bases are TGTGCCAGCAGTTATGAGGGCCTTCTCTACGAGCAGTACTTC. Translation: CASSYEGLLYEQYF.

The rearrangement links TRBV3-1 (or the pseudogene TRBV3-2) to TRBJ2-3, with 11 bases lining up with TRBD2. Trimming removed 0 bases from V and 11 bases from J; junction bases left unmatched: 13. Germline loops: CDR1 LGHDT, CDR2 YNNKEL (reference sequence). The CDR3 is 17 residues long. The CDR3 spells CASSQDRTSGYVVGQYF. The CDR3 coding sequence is TGTGCCAGCAGCCAAGATCGGACTAGCGGGTATGTAGTGGGGCAGTATTTT.